Listed below are T cell receptor beta chains from one sample, sequenced in a study of T cell responses to AZD1222 COVID-19 vaccine. TCRdb keeps only in-frame clones here, not all; method: immunoSEQ multiplex PCR. The sample holds about 57,000 clones; 85% are singletons and the top ten take roughly 18%. The material sequenced was peripheral blood, taken on day 0 of AZD1222 vaccination. The receptors here all came from an adult in good health. Each CDR3 is given without its conserved first and last residue.

j_call v_call cdr3_aa
TRBJ2-4 TRBV20-1 SASPPVFGNIQY
TRBJ1-2 TRBV5-1 ASSSDGIDTGYGYT
TRBJ1-3 TRBV2 ASSEDLRPRSGNTIY
TRBJ1-4 TRBV5-4 ASSSRAGDRELF
TRBJ2-2 TRBV28 ASSGQGQNTGELF
TRBJ2-1 TRBV5-1 ASSVDGQGYNEQF
TRBJ1-4 TRBV6-6 ASRTPPGQQNEKLF
TRBJ1-1 TRBV5-1 ASSPNFDLNTEAF
TRBJ1-2 TRBV18 ASSPGQSNYGYT
TRBJ1-2 TRBV7-8 ASSLGTGELYGYT
TRBJ2-2 TRBV28 ASSIGTGGPGELF
TRBJ2-3 TRBV19 ASSMGQKDTQY
TRBJ1-2 TRBV13 ASSSWTAGGYT
TRBJ1-6 TRBV11-2 ASWKGWDRNNSPLH
TRBJ1-6 TRBV7-9 ASSSGRFRIDSPLH
TRBJ2-2 TRBV7-6 ASSPTTWGAAGELF
TRBJ1-4 TRBV10-2 ASGGGGEKLF
TRBJ1-2 TRBV5-6 ASRGTVYGYT
TRBJ2-1 TRBV27 ASSPAAAGEQF
TRBJ1-1 TRBV3-1/TRBV3-2 ASSQPTGGTEAF
TRBJ2-7 TRBV5-1 ASSLRDEQY
TRBJ1-3 TRBV28 ASSPIRGATGNTIY
TRBJ1-1 TRBV7-9 ASSPQGDTEAF
TRBJ1-5 TRBV5-1 ASSLAGGSNQPQH
TRBJ2-3 TRBV7-3 ASRPAGFMLAGTTDTQY
TRBJ2-5 TRBV3-1/TRBV3-2 ASSQGASGGATKTQY
TRBJ2-5 TRBV7-3 ASSLAGNQETQY
TRBJ2-7 TRBV6-5 ASTTGSWESEQY
TRBJ2-7 TRBV10-2 ASSDGSMGPY
TRBJ2-1 TRBV7-2 ASSGQGVNNEQF
TRBJ2-7 TRBV6-6 ASSNRDRTYEQY
TRBJ2-1 TRBV6-4 ASAAEGSDEQF
TRBJ1-1 TRBV5-1 ASSLELTGTNTEAF
TRBJ1-5 TRBV30 AWSVSGDQPQH
TRBJ2-3 TRBV5-8 ASSRPGGPQY
TRBJ2-5 TRBV12-5 ASGFERIGKETQY
TRBJ1-1 TRBV28 ASSTQGLGAF
TRBJ1-3 TRBV7-8 ASSPDYWPGNTIY
TRBJ1-5 TRBV3-1/TRBV3-2 ASSQWENQPQH
TRBJ1-2 TRBV9 ASSTTDTFYGYT
TRBJ2-7 TRBV6-5 ASLRPGISYEQY
TRBJ2-7 TRBV24-1 ATSDLGVGCEQY
TRBJ2-7 TRBV28 ASNVQGYEQY
TRBJ1-2 TRBV3-1/TRBV3-2 ASEQGDGYT
TRBJ1-2 TRBV6-5 ASKQGWGYNYGYT
TRBJ1-1 TRBV6-1 ASSEAVVGTEAF
TRBJ2-1 TRBV24-1 ATGVYNEQF
TRBJ2-2 TRBV6-5 ASRGSQGGGGELF
TRBJ1-6 TRBV28 ASSSISGSSYNSPLH
TRBJ1-2 TRBV7-8 ASSFDSLIGYT
TRBJ1-3 TRBV28 ASSSQGSSGNTIY
TRBJ1-3 TRBV5-1 ASSSAGTGSGNTIY
TRBJ2-7 TRBV15 ATSTNRDTRSYEQY
TRBJ1-4 TRBV30 AWGGRVLF
TRBJ2-3 TRBV9 ASSRTGTGIADTQY